This T cell receptor beta chain was recovered during a study of graft-versus-host responses after intestinal transplantation. A word on this clone: Antigen specificity is unknown.

Data came from immunoSEQ multiplex PCR; TCRdb stores just in-frame clones and leaves some out. The repertoire holds over 100,000 clones, with roughly 91% as singletons. This sequence was found in a human donor who received an intestinal transplant. The specimen was unstimulated CD4+ T cells sorted from spleen or lymph node cells, collected before intestinal transplant.

The CDR3 DNA reads as TGTGCCAGCAGAGGGGACTGGGGGTTGAATGAGCAGTTCTTC. Translating it yields CASRGDWGLNEQFF. This chain links TRBV2 with TRBJ2-1, with a possible D match to TRBD2 (6 bases). This CDR3 has 14 amino acids. Per the germline V gene, CDR1 is SNHLY and CDR2 is FYNNEI. Trimming left V 6 bases short and J 7 bases short, with 16 bases between.